The 6 T cell receptor beta chains below come from one sample, sequenced in a study of blood T cell repertoires in COVID-19. The table came from immunoSEQ multiplex PCR; TCRdb's copy has only in-frame clones and leaves some out. The data contain 55,000 to 65,000 clones, approximately 82% of them singletons. The specimen was peripheral blood. The receptors here all came from a woman aged 80 or older with acute or convalescent COVID-19.

V is TRBV29-1 and J is TRBJ1-2; D gene ambiguous. Germline V gene data show CDR1 as SQVTM and CDR2 as ANQGSEA. The CDR3 consists of 13 residues. The ends were cut back, 6 bases at V and 4 bases at J, with 15 bases in the middle. The CDR3 sequence: CSVDDGRSYGYTF. The CDR3 DNA reads as TGCAGCGTCGATGACGGGAGGAGCTATGGCTACACCTTC.

V is TRBV5-1 and J is TRBJ1-3; no clear D. V lost 4 bases, J lost 0 bases, and 8 bases lay in between. CDR1 is SGHRS and CDR2 is YFSETQ in the germline V gene. The CDR3 covers 14 residues. CDR3 nucleotides: TGCGCCAGCAGCCTAGCGGCCTCTGGAAACACCATATATTTT. This sequence encodes CASSLAASGNTIYF.

DNA for the CDR3: TGCGCCAGCAGCCAATCCCCACAAACTGAAGCTTTCTTT. It yields the protein CASSQSPQTEAFF. The V call is TRBV4-1, the J call TRBJ1-1, with D hard to call. The V end was cut by 2 bases, the J end by 5 bases, with 9 bases between. The CDR3 length is 13 residues. Germline CDR1 and CDR2: MGHRA and YSYEKL.

This clone was seen once. V gene TRBV3-1 (or the pseudogene TRBV3-2) combines with J gene TRBJ1-1; D is undetermined. The germline gives CDR1 LGHDT, CDR2 YNNKEL (reference sequence). V lost 1 base and J lost 4, with 7 bases in between. The CDR3 sequence is 13 residues long. CDR3 sequence reads: CASSQVVGTEAFF. As DNA, the CDR3 is TGTGCCAGCAGCCAAGTGGTCGGCACTGAAGCTTTCTTT.

V usage is TRBV10-2 and J usage is TRBJ2-5; 9 positions match TRBD1. Germline values: CDR1 WSHSY, CDR2 SAAADI. This CDR3 spans 15 amino acids. V was clipped by 3 bases and J by 4 bases; unmatched bases: 6. The CDR3 here is CASSDAGQGRETQYF. CDR3 nucleotide sequence: TGCGCCAGCAGTGATGCGGGACAGGGTAGAGAGACCCAGTACTTC.

V usage is TRBV14 and J usage is TRBJ2-5; a weak D match, TRBD1 (5 bases). This CDR3 comprises 15 residues. Per germline, CDR1 SGHDN and CDR2 FVKESK. The V end was cut by 4 bases, the J end by 5 bases, with 17 bases between. CDR3 DNA: TGTGCCAGCAGCCCGGGTAGGGTACGACAGGAGACCCAGTACTTC. Residues: CASSPGRVRQETQYF.